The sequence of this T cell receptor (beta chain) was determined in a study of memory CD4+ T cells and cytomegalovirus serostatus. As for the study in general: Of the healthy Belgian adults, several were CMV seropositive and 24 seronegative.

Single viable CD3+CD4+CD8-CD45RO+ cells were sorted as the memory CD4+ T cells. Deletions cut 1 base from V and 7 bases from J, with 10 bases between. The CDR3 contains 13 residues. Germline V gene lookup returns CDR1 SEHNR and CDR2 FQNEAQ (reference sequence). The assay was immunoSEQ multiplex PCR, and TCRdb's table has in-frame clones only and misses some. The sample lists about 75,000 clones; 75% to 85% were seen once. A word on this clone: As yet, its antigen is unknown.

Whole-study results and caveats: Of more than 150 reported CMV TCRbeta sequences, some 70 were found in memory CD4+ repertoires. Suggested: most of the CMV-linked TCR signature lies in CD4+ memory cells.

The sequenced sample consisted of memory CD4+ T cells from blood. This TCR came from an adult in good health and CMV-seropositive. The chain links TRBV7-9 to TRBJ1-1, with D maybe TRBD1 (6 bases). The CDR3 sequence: CASSLGARGEAFF. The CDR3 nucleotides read TGTGCCAGCAGCTTAGGGGCCAGGGGTGAAGCTTTCTTT.